The rows below give T cell receptor beta chains drawn from one sample of a study of cytomegalovirus exposure and HLA in healthy donors. Method: immunoSEQ multiplex PCR; TCRdb's copy keeps in-frame clones and lacks some. Of approximately 110,000 clones listed, 70% to 85% are singletons. Sequencing was carried out using PBMCs. These receptors all stem from a human donor in good health. CDR3s include the opening cysteine and the closing phenylalanine or tryptophan. A D gene is named only where the DNA matches it firmly. Rows give clone size only sometimes, using once, few, many, or a class for an expanded clone.

D gene	J gene	clone size	V gene	CDR3 protein	CDR3 DNA
TRBD2	TRBJ2-2	NA	TRBV28	CASRYSGDTGELFF	TGTGCCAGCAGGTACAGCGGGGACACCGGGGAGCTGTTTTTT
TRBD1	TRBJ1-6	NA	TRBV5-4	CASSPGAGGSVLHF	TGTGCCAGCAGCCCTGGGGCAGGGGGTTCAGTCCTCCACTTT
TRBD1	TRBJ1-2	NA	TRBV5-6	CASRPGTGGTYGYTF	TGTGCCAGCAGACCGGGGACAGGGGGGACTTATGGCTACACCTTC
TRBD1	TRBJ1-1	NA	TRBV7-9	CASSLRQGGTEAFF	TGTGCCAGCAGCTTAAGGCAGGGGGGCACTGAAGCTTTCTTT
NA	TRBJ1-4	few	TRBV28	CASSPSSGGINEKLFF	TGTGCCAGCAGCCCATCCTCGGGGGGCATCAATGAAAAACTGTTTTTT
NA	TRBJ1-4	NA	TRBV28	CASSGDRWAGEKLFF	TGTGCCAGCAGTGGCGACAGATGGGCGGGGGAAAAACTGTTTTTT
NA	TRBJ1-2	NA	TRBV30	CAWSVEREGYGYTF	TGTGCCTGGAGTGTGGAAAGGGAGGGCTATGGCTACACCTTC
NA	TRBJ1-2	NA	TRBV6-1	CASSRDTLYGYTF	TGTGCCAGCAGTCGGGACACCCTCTATGGCTACACCTTC
NA	TRBJ2-7	NA	TRBV13	CASSLEGARVWEQYF	TGCGCCAGCAGCTTAGAGGGCGCCAGGGTCTGGGAGCAGTACTTC
TRBD1	TRBJ1-1	NA	TRBV5-5	CASRPGQGTAEAFF	TGTGCCAGCAGACCAGGACAGGGAACGGCTGAAGCTTTCTTT
NA	TRBJ2-2	few	TRBV5-1	CASSLDGGIGTGELFF	TGCGCCAGCAGCTTGGATGGCGGGATAGGTACCGGGGAGCTGTTTTTT
TRBD1	TRBJ1-2	few	TRBV18	CASSPGTAYGYTF	TGTGCCAGCTCACCTGGGACAGCCTATGGCTACACCTTC
NA	TRBJ1-6	NA	TRBV28	CASKQGGSSLHF	TGTGCCAGTAAACAAGGGGGTTCGTCCCTCCACTTT
TRBD1	TRBJ1-6	NA	TRBV5-1	CASSPEGAFVSPLHF	TGCGCCAGCAGCCCGGAGGGGGCATTCGTTTCACCCCTCCACTTT
NA	TRBJ2-1	NA	TRBV9	CASSVATGINEQFF	TGTGCCAGCAGCGTAGCTACCGGGATTAATGAGCAGTTCTTC